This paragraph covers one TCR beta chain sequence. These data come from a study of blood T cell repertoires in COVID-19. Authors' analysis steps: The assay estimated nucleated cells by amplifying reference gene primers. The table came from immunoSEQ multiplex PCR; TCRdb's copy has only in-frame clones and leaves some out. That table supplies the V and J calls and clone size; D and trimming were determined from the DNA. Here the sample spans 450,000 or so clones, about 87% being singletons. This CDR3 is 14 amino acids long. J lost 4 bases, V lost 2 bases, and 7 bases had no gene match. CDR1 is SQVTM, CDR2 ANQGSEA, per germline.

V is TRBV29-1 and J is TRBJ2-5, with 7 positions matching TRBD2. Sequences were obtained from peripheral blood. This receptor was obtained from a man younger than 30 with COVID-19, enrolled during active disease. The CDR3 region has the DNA TGCAGCGTTGAACTAGCGGAGTCTCCAGAGACCCAGTACTTC. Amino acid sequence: CSVELAESPETQYF.